Each of the 25 T cell receptor beta chains below was sequenced from the same sample in a study of blood T cell repertoires in COVID-19. Assay used: immunoSEQ multiplex PCR; TCRdb lists only in-frame clones, some missing. The repertoire holds approximately 110,000 clones, with 71% as singletons. The sequencing input was peripheral blood. These receptors were collected from a human donor with acute or convalescent COVID-19. The donor label of this sample is uncertain.

The chain uses TRBV24-1 and TRBJ1-4, with a weak D call TRBD1 (5 bases). The CDR3 extends over 15 amino acids. Deletions cut 4 bases from V and 3 bases from J, with 11 bases between. From germline, CDR1 is KGHDR and CDR2 SFDVKD. As DNA, the CDR3 is TGTGCCACCAGTGACGCGGGGGACCCTAATGAAAAACTGTTTTTT. This codes for CATSDAGDPNEKLFF.

The chain uses TRBV18 and TRBJ1-1; D remains unclear. This CDR3 contains 15 residues. V was cut by 3 bases and J by 5 bases, with 16 bases left in between. Germline V gives CDR1 KGHSH, CDR2 LQKENI. The CDR3 is CASSPPLMRGTEAFF. The CDR3 coding sequence is TGTGCCAGCTCACCGCCCCTGATGAGAGGGACTGAAGCTTTCTTT.

This clone has just one count. This chain uses TRBV5-1 with TRBJ2-3; the D gene is possibly TRBD2 (7 bases). The CDR3 consists of 16 residues. CDR1 and CDR2 (germline): SGHRS, YFSETQ. V shed 3 bases and J shed 0 bases, with 14 bases lying between them. CDR3 DNA sequence: TGCGCCAGCAGCTGGGGGGGGCTGGCTAGCACAGATACGCAGTATTTT. It codes for CASSWGGLASTDTQYF. The full variable domain, rest sourced from reference TRBV5-1 and TRBJ2-3, is KAGVTQTPRYLIKTRGQQVTLSCSPISGHRSVSWYQQTPGQGLQFLFEYFSETQRNKGNFPGRFSGRQFSNSRSEMNVSTLELGDSALYLCASSWGGLASTDTQYFGPGTRLTVL.

This clone was observed once. The V call is TRBV5-1, the J call TRBJ1-1; 8 nucleotides line up with TRBD1. Germline-derived CDR1 and CDR2 are SGHRS and YFSETQ. V gave up 6 bases and J gave up 3 bases; unmatched junction bases: 4. This CDR3 is built from 13 residues. CDR3 loop: CASKTTGDTEAFF. Written as DNA, the CDR3 is TGCGCCAGCAAGACGACAGGGGACACTGAAGCTTTCTTT. Together with reference TRBV5-1 and TRBJ1-1, the CDR3 gives the full variable domain: KAGVTQTPRYLIKTRGQQVTLSCSPISGHRSVSWYQQTPGQGLQFLFEYFSETQRNKGNFPGRFSGRQFSNSRSEMNVSTLELGDSALYLCASKTTGDTEAFFGQGTRLTVV.

The V gene is TRBV27, the J gene TRBJ2-7; tentative D call: TRBD2 (5 bases). The CDR3 runs to 14 residues. Germline V CDR1 and CDR2: MNHEY, SMNVEV (reference sequence). Trimming shortened V by 5 bases and J by 3 bases, and 14 bases separated the two germline ends. This CDR3 is CASSLGRRDYEQYF. The CDR3 nucleotides read TGTGCCAGCAGTCTTGGACGACGGGACTACGAGCAGTACTTC.

A few counts support this clone. The J gene is TRBJ2-7, the V gene TRBV29-1; 7 nucleotides agree with TRBD1. Trimming took 5 bases from V and 3 from J; bases not matched to a gene: 10. The CDR3 covers 14 residues. Germline-derived CDR1 and CDR2 are SQVTM and ANQGSEA. CDR3 DNA: TGCAGCGTTATGTGGGACAGCTCTTACTACGAGCAGTACTTC. It is translated as CSVMWDSSYYEQYF.

The rearrangement links TRBV29-1 to TRBJ1-1; D remains ambiguous. This CDR3 has 11 amino acids. Germline V CDR1 and CDR2: SQVTM, ANQGSEA. The V gene lost 6 bases and the J gene lost 6 bases, with 11 bases spanning the gap. CDR3 sequence reads: CSVASGSEAFF. DNA of the CDR3: TGCAGCGTCGCATCGGGTTCTGAAGCTTTCTTT.

The chain carries TRBV7-9 and TRBJ1-2; D gene unclear. The germline V and J ends were trimmed by 4 bases and 0 bases, with 9 bases remaining between them. Germline CDR1 and CDR2: SEHNR and FQNEAQ (reference sequence). The CDR3 loop spans 14 amino acids. The DNA for the CDR3 is TGTGCCAGCAGCTCAAACACAGCTAACTATGGCTACACCTTC. Translation gives CASSSNTANYGYTF. The full variable domain, its missing parts supplied by reference TRBV7-9 and TRBJ1-2, is DTGVSQNPRHKITKRGQNVTFRCDPISEHNRLYWYRQTLGQGPEFLTYFQNEAQLEKSRLLSDRFSAERPKGSFSTLEIQRTEQGDSAMYLCASSSNTANYGYTFGSGTRLTVV.

The J gene is TRBJ1-1, the V gene TRBV30, with 7 bases identical to TRBD1. Germline V gene data show CDR1 as GTSNPN and CDR2 as SVGIG (reference sequence). V lost 0 bases and J lost 4; bases outside the gene matches: 8. The CDR3 length is 15 residues. DNA of the CDR3: TGTGCCTGGAGTGTCCAAAGGGGGCTGGGCACTGAAGCTTTCTTT. Translation: CAWSVQRGLGTEAFF.

This chain links TRBV15 with TRBJ2-5, with TRBD1 matching 7 bases. After removal of 0 bases from V and 1 base from J, the junction contained 5 bases not matched to a gene. This CDR3 comprises 16 residues. Germline-derived CDR1 and CDR2 are LNHNV and YYDKDF (reference sequence). This chain's CDR3 is CATSRDRQGTQETQYF. The DNA for the CDR3 is TGTGCCACCAGCAGAGACCGACAGGGAACCCAAGAGACCCAGTACTTC.

CDR3 amino acids: CASSPDRKYNSPLHF. The CDR3 bases are TGTGCCAGCTCACCGGACAGGAAGTATAATTCACCCCTCCACTTT. This sequence joins TRBV18 and TRBJ1-6; TRBD1 agrees at 7 bases. The CDR3 has 15 amino acids. Trimming removed 3 bases from V and 4 bases from J; junction bases left unmatched: 3. Germline assignment: CDR1 KGHSH and CDR2 LQKENI.

The chain links TRBV7-2 to TRBJ1-2; D is undetermined. The CDR3 has 11 residues. Germline V CDR1 and CDR2: SGHTA, FQGNSA. The V end was cut by 6 bases, the J end by 5 bases, with 7 bases between. The CDR3 DNA reads TGTGCCAGCAGAGCCATATATGGCTACACCTTC. Its translation: CASRAIYGYTF.

This clone was counted once. The rearrangement joins TRBV15 to TRBJ2-5, with 8 positions matching TRBD2. Trimming removed 3 bases from V and 5 bases from J; junction bases left unmatched: 14. The germline gives CDR1 LNHNV, CDR2 YYDKDF (reference sequence). The CDR3 totals 17 residues. CDR3 loop: CATSSGGVAGGPETQYF. DNA of the CDR3: TGTGCCACCAGCAGCGGGGGAGTGGCGGGGGGCCCGGAGACCCAGTACTTC.

The chain joins TRBV9 to TRBJ1-5; 7 nucleotides align to TRBD1. The CDR3 contains 15 residues. The V segment lost 2 bases and the J segment 9 bases; nucleotides outside the gene matches: 11. CDR1 is SGDLS and CDR2 is YYNGEE in the germline V gene. The CDR3 coding sequence is TGTGCCAGCAGCGTTGACGGGACAGATGGTCGGCCCCAGCATTTT. It yields the protein CASSVDGTDGRPQHF.

This chain joins TRBV29-1 and TRBJ2-7; possible D gene TRBD1, 6 bases. This CDR3 is 14 amino acids long. Germline loops: CDR1 SQVTM, CDR2 ANQGSEA. The V and J ends lost 7 bases and 0 bases respectively, with 16 bases between them. The chain's CDR3 is CSAANRVGSYEQYF. In nucleotides, the CDR3 is TGCAGCGCTGCAAACAGGGTAGGCTCCTACGAGCAGTACTTC.

This chain joins TRBV29-1 and TRBJ1-1, with D perhaps matching TRBD1 (5 bases). From germline, CDR1 is SQVTM and CDR2 ANQGSEA. V was clipped by 8 bases and J by 0 bases, with 13 bases between them. CDR3 length equals 13 residues. The CDR3 protein is CSHRQQMNTEAFF. DNA of the CDR3: TGCAGCCACCGACAGCAGATGAACACTGAAGCTTTCTTT.

This rearrangement joins TRBV15 to TRBJ1-1, with 8 bases aligning to TRBD1. Trimming took 1 base from V and 7 from J; bases not matched to a gene: 11. The CDR3 contains 16 residues. Germline values: CDR1 LNHNV, CDR2 YYDKDF (reference sequence). DNA for the CDR3: TGTGCCACCAGCAGAGTTGGTGACGAGACAGGGGATGAAGCTTTCTTT. Its translation: CATSRVGDETGDEAFF.

V is TRBV7-9 and J is TRBJ1-1; D uncertain. Germline-derived CDR1 and CDR2 are SEHNR and FQNEAQ (reference sequence). The V end was cut by 2 bases, the J end by 0 bases, with 13 bases between. This CDR3 has 16 residues. The CDR3 loop is CASSLLENSMNTEAFF. The DNA for the CDR3 is TGTGCCAGCAGCTTACTAGAGAACTCCATGAACACTGAAGCTTTCTTT.

The chain combines TRBV2 with TRBJ1-1; 10 bases match TRBD1. The germline gives CDR1 SNHLY, CDR2 FYNNEI. Germline trimming cut 11 bases from V and 6 bases from J; bases unmatched to any gene: 6. CDR3 length equals 12 residues. The CDR3 sequence: CAGQGGSSEAFF. Written as DNA, the CDR3 is TGTGCCGGACAGGGGGGGTCCTCTGAAGCTTTCTTT.

This clone was counted a few times. This chain uses TRBV19 with TRBJ1-5; no clear D gene. The CDR3 sequence is 14 residues long. CDR1 and CDR2 (germline): LNHDA, SQIVND (reference sequence). The V and J ends lost 5 bases and 2 bases respectively, with 10 bases between them. The CDR3 is CASSLMEGNQPQHF. In DNA, the CDR3 is TGTGCCAGTAGTCTTATGGAGGGCAATCAGCCCCAGCATTTT.

This rearrangement joins TRBV5-5 to TRBJ2-3, with D maybe TRBD1 (7 bases). CDR1 and CDR2 from the germline V gene are SGHKS and YYEKEE (reference sequence). V was cut by 7 bases and J by 2 bases, with 20 bases left in between. There are 16 residues in the CDR3. The CDR3 region is CASDGLQGRDTDTQYF. As DNA, the CDR3 is TGTGCCAGCGACGGGCTACAGGGGCGGGACACAGATACGCAGTATTTT.

This clone was detected once. The chain combines TRBV25-1 with TRBJ1-1; 7 bases match TRBD1. Germline values: CDR1 MGHDK, CDR2 SYGVNS. V gave up 6 bases and J gave up 7 bases; unmatched junction bases: 5. This CDR3 spans 12 amino acids. CDR3 DNA sequence: TGTGCCAGCAGGGACAGGAGATATGAAGCTTTCTTT. Translating it yields CASRDRRYEAFF.

This clone was picked up one time. The rearrangement joins TRBV2 to TRBJ2-3; weak D call: TRBD2 (6 bases). Trimming pared 3 bases from V and 9 bases from J, leaving 13 bases between. CDR1 SNHLY and CDR2 FYNNEI come from the germline V gene. The CDR3 is 13 amino acids. The CDR3: CASSDVGGGTQYF. The CDR3 coding sequence is TGTGCCAGCAGTGACGTGGGGGGAGGCACGCAGTATTTT.

The V gene is TRBV20-1, the J gene TRBJ1-5, with TRBD1 matching 12 bases. The V gene end was trimmed by 3 bases and the J gene end by 6 bases; junction bases not matched to a gene: 6. Germline values: CDR1 DFQATT, CDR2 SNEGSKA (reference sequence). This CDR3 spans 15 amino acids. CDR3 DNA sequence: TGCAGTGCTAGTTGGGGACAGGGGGCGGGTCAGCCCCAGCATTTT. As protein: CSASWGQGAGQPQHF.

This rearrangement joins TRBV4-2 to TRBJ2-5; TRBD2 matches at 7 bases. After removal of 3 bases from V and 14 bases from J, the junction contained 12 bases not matched to a gene. The CDR3 length is 13 residues. Germline V gene data show CDR1 as LGHNA and CDR2 as YNFKEQ. CDR3 nucleotide sequence: TGTGCCAGCAGCCAGGGAGGGCTCTCAACGGCTTACTTC. It specifies CASSQGGLSTAYF.